What follows are 3 T cell receptor beta chains derived from one specimen sequenced in a study of blood T cell repertoires in COVID-19. Produced via immunoSEQ multiplex PCR; TCRdb's table is partial and in-frame only. The sample includes approximately 200,000 clones, 80% of them seen just once. Sequencing was performed on PBMCs or T cells enriched from blood (not recorded which). The receptors originated from a woman between 35 and 50 years old with acute COVID-19.

V usage is TRBV27 and J usage is TRBJ2-1; D not certain. V was shortened by 6 bases and J by 10 bases, with 10 bases between the two germline ends. CDR1 is MNHEY and CDR2 is SMNVEV in the germline V gene (reference sequence). This CDR3 has 11 residues. In DNA, the CDR3 is TGTGCCAGCAGCTCATGGGCCGAGCAGTTCTTC. This translates into CASSSWAEQFF.

As for this clone: This CDR3 is also generated by other DNA sequences in the sample. The chain uses TRBV29-1 and TRBJ1-2; possibly TRBD1 for D (5 bases). This CDR3 region has 12 residues. Trimming cost V 2 bases and J 7 bases, with 11 bases left between them. Germline V CDR1 and CDR2: SQVTM, ANQGSEA. This CDR3 is CSVERQGSGYTF. DNA for the CDR3: TGCAGCGTTGAAAGGCAGGGCTCTGGCTACACCTTC.

The chain employs TRBV28 and TRBJ1-5, with no clear D. Germline V gives CDR1 MDHEN, CDR2 SYDVKM. V lost 1 base, J lost 4 bases, and 5 bases lay in between. The CDR3 has 13 amino acids. In DNA form, the CDR3 reads TGTGCCAGCAGTTTATTGCGGAATCAGCCCCAGCATTTT. It codes for CASSLLRNQPQHF. The full variable domain, in which reference TRBV28 and TRBJ1-5 provide the parts outside the CDR3, is DVKVTQSSRYLVKRTGEKVFLECVQDMDHENMFWYRQDPGLGLRLIYFSYDVKMKEKGDIPEGYSVSREKKERFSLILESASTNQTSMYLCASSLLRNQPQHFGDGTRLSIL.